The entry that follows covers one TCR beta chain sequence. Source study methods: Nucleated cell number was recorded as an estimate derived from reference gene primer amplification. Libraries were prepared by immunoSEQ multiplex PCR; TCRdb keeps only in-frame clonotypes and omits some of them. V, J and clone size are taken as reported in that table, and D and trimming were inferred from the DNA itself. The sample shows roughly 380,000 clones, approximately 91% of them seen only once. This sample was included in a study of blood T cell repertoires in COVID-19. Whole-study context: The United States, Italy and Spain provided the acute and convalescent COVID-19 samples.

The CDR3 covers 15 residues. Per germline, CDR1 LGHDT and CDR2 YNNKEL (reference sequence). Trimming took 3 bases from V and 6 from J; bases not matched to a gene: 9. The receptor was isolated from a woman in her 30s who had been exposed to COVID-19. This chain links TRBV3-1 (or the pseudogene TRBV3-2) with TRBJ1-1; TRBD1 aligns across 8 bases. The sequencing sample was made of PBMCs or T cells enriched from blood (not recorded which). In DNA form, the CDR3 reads TGTGCCAGCAGCCACTTGGACAGGGTGGGCGCTGAAGCTTTCTTT. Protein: CASSHLDRVGAEAFF.